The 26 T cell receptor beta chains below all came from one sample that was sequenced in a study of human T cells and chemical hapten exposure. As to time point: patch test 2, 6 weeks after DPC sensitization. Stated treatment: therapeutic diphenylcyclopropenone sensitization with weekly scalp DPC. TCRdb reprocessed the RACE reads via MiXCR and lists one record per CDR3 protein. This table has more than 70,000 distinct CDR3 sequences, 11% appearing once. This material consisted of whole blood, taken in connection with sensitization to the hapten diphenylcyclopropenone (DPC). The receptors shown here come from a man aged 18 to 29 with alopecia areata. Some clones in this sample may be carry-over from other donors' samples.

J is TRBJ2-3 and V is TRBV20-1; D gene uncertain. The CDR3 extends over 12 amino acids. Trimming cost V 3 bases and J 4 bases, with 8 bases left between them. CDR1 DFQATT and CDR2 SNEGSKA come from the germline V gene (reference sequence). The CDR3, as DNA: TGCAGTGCTAGCTATGGTGCAGATACGCAGTATTTT. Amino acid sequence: CSASYGADTQYF.

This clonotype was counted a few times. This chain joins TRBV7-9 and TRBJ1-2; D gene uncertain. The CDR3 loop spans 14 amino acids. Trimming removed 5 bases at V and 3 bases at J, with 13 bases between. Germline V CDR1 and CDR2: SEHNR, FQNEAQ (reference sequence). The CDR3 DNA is TGTGCCAGCAGCCAGGCGGGAGGTCACTATGGCTACACCTTC. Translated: CASSQAGGHYGYTF.

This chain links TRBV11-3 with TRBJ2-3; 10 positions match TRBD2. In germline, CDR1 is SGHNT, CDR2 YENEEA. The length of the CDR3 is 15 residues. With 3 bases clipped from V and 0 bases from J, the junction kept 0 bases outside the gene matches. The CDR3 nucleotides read TGTGCCAGCAGCTTTAGCGGGGGGAGCACAGATACGCAGTATTTT. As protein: CASSFSGGSTDTQYF.

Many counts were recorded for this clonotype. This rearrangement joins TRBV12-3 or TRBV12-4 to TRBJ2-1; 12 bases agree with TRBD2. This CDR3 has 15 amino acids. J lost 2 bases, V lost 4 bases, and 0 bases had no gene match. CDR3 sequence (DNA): TGTGCCAGCAGTTCTAGCGGGGGGGCCTACAATGAGCAGTTCTTC. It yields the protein CASSSSGGAYNEQFF.

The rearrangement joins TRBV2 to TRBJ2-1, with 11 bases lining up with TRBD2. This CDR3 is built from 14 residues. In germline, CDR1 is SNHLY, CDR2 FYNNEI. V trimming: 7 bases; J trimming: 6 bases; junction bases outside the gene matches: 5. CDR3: CASILAGGGNEQFF. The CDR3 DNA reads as TGTGCCAGCATCCTAGCGGGGGGCGGCAATGAGCAGTTCTTC.

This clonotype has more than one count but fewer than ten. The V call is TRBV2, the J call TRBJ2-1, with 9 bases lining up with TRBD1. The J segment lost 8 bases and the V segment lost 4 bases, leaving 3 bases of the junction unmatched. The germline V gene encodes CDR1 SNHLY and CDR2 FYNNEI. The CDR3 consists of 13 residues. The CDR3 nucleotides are TGTGCCAGCAGTGGACAGGGGGGTCATGAGCAGTTCTTC. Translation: CASSGQGGHEQFF.

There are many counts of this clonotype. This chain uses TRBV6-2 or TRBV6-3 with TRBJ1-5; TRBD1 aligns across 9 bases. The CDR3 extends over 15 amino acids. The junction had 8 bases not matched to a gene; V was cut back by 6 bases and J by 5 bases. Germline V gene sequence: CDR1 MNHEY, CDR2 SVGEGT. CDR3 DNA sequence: TGTGCCAGCAGACCCGGACAGGGGCGGGATCAGCCCCAGCATTTT. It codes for CASRPGQGRDQPQHF.

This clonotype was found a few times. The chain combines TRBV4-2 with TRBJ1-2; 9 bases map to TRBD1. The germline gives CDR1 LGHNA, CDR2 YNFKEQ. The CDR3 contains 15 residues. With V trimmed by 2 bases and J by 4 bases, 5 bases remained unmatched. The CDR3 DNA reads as TGTGCCAGCAGCCAACCGGGACAGGGCCTCTATGGCTACACCTTC. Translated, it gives CASSQPGQGLYGYTF.

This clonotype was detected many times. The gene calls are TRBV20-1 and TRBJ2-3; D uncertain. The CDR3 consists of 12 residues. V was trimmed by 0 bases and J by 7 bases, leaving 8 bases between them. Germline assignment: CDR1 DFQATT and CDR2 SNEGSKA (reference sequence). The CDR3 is CSARDLLYTQYF. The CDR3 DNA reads TGCAGTGCTAGAGACCTACTCTATACGCAGTATTTT.

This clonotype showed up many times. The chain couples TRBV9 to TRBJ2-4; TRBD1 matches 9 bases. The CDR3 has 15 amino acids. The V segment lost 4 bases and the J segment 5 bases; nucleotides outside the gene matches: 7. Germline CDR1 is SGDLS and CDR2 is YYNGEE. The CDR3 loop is CASSPRTGDENIQYF. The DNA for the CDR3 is TGTGCCAGCAGCCCTAGGACAGGGGATGAAAACATTCAGTACTTC. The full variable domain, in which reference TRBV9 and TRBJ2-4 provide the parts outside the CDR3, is DSGVTQTPKHLITATGQRVTLRCSPRSGDLSVYWYQQSLDQGLQFLIQYYNGEERAKGNILERFSAQQFPDLHSELNLSSLELGDSALYFCASSPRTGDENIQYFGAGTRLSVL.

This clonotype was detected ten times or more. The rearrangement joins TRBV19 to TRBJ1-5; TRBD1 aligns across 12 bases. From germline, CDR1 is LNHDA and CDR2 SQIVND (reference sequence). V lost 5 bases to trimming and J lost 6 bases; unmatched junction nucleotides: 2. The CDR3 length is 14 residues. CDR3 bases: TGTGCCAGTAGTGGGACAGGGGGCGTTCAGCCCCAGCATTTT. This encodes CASSGTGGVQPQHF.

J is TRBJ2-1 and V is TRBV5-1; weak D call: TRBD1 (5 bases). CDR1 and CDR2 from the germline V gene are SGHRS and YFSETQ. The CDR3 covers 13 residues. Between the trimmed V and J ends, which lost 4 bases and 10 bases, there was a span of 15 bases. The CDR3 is CASSGSNRMEQFF. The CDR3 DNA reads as TGCGCCAGCAGCGGATCAAACAGGATGGAGCAGTTCTTC.

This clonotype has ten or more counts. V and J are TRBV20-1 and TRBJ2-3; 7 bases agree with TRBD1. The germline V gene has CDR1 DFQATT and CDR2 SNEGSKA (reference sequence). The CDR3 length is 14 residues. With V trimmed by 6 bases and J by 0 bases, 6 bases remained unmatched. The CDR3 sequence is CSAPDRVSTDTQYF. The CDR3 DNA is TGCAGTGCCCCCGACAGGGTTAGCACAGATACGCAGTATTTT.

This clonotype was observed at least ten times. CDR3 in amino acids: CASSLEGSGAAYNEQFF. In DNA, the CDR3 is TGTGCCAGCAGCTTAGAGGGGAGCGGGGCGGCCTACAATGAGCAGTTCTTC. The rearrangement uses TRBV7-9 and TRBJ2-1; 7 nucleotides agree with TRBD2. The germline V gene has CDR1 SEHNR and CDR2 FQNEAQ (reference sequence). The V and J ends lost 1 base and 2 bases, in that order; junction bases with no gene match: 8. The CDR3 is 17 residues long.

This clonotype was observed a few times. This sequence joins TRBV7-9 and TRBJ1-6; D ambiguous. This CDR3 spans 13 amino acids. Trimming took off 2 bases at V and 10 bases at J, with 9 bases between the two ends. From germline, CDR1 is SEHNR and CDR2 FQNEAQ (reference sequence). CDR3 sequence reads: CASSLRAGSPLHF. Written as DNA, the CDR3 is TGTGCCAGCAGCTTAAGGGCCGGATCACCCCTCCACTTT.

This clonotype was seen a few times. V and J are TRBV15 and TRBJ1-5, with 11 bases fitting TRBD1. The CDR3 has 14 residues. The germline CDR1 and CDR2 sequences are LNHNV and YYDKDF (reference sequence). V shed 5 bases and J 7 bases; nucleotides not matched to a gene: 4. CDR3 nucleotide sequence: TGTGCCACCAGCCCCGGGACAGGGGGACAGCCCCAGCATTTT. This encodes CATSPGTGGQPQHF.

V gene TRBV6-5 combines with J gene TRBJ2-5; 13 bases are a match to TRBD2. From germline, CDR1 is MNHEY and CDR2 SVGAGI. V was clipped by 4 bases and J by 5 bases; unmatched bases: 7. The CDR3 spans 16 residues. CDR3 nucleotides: TGTGCCAGCAGTTTGACAACTAGCGGGGGGGCGGAGACCCAGTACTTC. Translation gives CASSLTTSGGAETQYF.

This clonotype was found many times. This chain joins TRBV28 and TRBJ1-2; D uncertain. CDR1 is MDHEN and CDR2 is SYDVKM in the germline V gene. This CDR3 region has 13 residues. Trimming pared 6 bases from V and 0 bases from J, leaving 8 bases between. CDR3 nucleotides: TGTGCCAGCAGACAAACAGCTAACTATGGCTACACCTTC. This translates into CASRQTANYGYTF.

The CDR3 DNA follows: TGTGCCAGCAGCCCCACTGGGATAGCCAAAAACATTCAGTACTTC. It specifies CASSPTGIAKNIQYF. This chain links TRBV7-2 with TRBJ2-4; D uncertain. The CDR3 spans 15 residues. V was shortened by 5 bases and J by 0 bases, with 11 bases between the two germline ends. Germline V gene lookup returns CDR1 SGHTA and CDR2 FQGNSA. Full variable domain (rest looked up from reference TRBV7-2 and TRBJ2-4): GAGVSQSPSNKVTEKGKDVELRCDPISGHTALYWYRQSLGQGLEFLIYFQGNSAPDKSGLPSDRFSAERTGGSVSTLTIQRTQQEDSAVYLCASSPTGIAKNIQYFGAGTRLSVL.

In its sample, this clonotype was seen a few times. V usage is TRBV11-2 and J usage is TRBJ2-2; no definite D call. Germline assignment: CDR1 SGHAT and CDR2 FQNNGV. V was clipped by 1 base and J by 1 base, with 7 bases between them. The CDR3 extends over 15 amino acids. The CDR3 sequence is CASSLVSMNTGELFF. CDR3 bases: TGTGCCAGCAGCTTAGTTTCAATGAACACCGGGGAGCTGTTTTTT.

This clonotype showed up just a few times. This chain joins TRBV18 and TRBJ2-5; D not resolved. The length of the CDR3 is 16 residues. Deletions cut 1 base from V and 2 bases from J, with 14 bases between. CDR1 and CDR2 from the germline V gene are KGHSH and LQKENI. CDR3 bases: TGTGCCAGCTCACCACAACTCGGACGGCAGCAAGAGACCCAGTACTTC. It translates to CASSPQLGRQQETQYF.

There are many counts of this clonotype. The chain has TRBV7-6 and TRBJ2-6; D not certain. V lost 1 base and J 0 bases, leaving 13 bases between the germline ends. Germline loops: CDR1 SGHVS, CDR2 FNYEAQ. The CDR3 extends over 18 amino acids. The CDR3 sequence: CASSLDPALSSGANVLTF. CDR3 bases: TGTGCCAGCAGCTTAGATCCGGCGCTGAGCTCTGGGGCCAACGTCCTGACTTTC.

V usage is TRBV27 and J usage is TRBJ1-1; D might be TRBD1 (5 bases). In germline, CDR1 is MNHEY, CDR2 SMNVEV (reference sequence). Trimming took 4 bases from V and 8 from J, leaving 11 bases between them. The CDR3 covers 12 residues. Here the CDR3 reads CASSSGRSEAFF. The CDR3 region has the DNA TGTGCCAGCAGTTCGGGACGGTCCGAAGCTTTCTTT.

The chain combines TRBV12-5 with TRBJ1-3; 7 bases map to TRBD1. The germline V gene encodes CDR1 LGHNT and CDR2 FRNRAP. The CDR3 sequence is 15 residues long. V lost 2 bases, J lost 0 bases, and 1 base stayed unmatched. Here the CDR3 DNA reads TGTGCTAGTGGTTTGAGGGACAGCTCTGGAAACACCATATATTTT. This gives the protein CASGLRDSSGNTIYF. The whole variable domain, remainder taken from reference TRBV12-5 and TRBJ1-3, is DARVTQTPRHKVTEMGQEVTMRCQPILGHNTVFWYRQTMMQGLELLAYFRNRAPLDDSGMPKDRFSAEMPDATLATLKIQPSEPRDSAVYFCASGLRDSSGNTIYFGEGSWLTVV.

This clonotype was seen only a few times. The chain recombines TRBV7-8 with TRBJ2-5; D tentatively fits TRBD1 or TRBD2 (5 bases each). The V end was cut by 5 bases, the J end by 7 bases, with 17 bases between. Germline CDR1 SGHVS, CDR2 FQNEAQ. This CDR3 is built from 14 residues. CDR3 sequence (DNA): TGTGCCAGCAGCGACCTCCCCCGTGGGGGGACCCAGTACTTC. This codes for CASSDLPRGGTQYF.

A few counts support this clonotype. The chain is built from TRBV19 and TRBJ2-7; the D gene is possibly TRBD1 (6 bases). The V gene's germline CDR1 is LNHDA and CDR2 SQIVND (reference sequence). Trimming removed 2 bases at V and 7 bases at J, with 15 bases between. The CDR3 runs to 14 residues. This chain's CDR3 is CASSIQGFLEEQYF. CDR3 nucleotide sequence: TGTGCCAGTAGTATACAGGGGTTTTTGGAAGAGCAGTACTTC.